This T cell receptor beta chain was found in a study of blood T cell repertoires in COVID-19. With regard to this clone: The junction shows a germline mismatch at one end, possibly a read error.

The CDR3 runs to 13 residues. The germline gives CDR1 SSHAT, CDR2 FNYEAQ (reference sequence). Here immunoSEQ multiplex PCR was the method, and the copy in TCRdb shows in-frame clones only, minus some. The repertoire includes fewer than 250,000 clones, about 80% of them detected once, and about 6.9% sits in the top ten. This TCR was sampled from a man in his sixties with acute or convalescent COVID-19. The chain has TRBV7-7 and TRBJ2-7; 8 bases align to TRBD2. The specimen was peripheral blood. The CDR3 bases are TGTGCTAGCAGCCAAGGACTAGCCGGCGAGCAGTACTTC. Translated: CASSQGLAGEQYF.